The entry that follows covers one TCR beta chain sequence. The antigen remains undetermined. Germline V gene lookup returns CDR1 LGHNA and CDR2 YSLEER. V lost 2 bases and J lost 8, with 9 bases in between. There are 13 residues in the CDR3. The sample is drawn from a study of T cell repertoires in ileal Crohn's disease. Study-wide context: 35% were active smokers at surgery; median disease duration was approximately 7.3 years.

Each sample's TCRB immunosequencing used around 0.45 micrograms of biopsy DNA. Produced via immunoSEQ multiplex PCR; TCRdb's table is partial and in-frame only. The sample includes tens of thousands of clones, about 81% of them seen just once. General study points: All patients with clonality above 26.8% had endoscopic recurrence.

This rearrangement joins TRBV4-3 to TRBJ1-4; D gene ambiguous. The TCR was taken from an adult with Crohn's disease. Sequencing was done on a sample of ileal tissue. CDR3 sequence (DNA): TGCGCCAGCAGCCAAACACTAAACGAAAAACTGTTTTTT. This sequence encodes CASSQTLNEKLFF.